These 9 T cell receptor beta chains were sequenced from one sample in a study of neurological immune-mediated disorders. Sample time point: longitudinal time-point 2. Each CDR3 protein is one row after TCRdb ran MiXCR on the 5' RACE reads. The sample has about 33,000 distinct CDR3 sequences, about an eighth seen once. The sequenced material came from PBMCs. The receptors originated from a woman aged 35 to 49 in good health.

This clonotype came up many times. This CDR3 reads CASSSKWTVFRRFGYTF. For the CDR3, the DNA is TGTGCCAGCAGCAGTAAATGGACAGTCTTTCGTAGGTTTGGCTACACCTTC. The J gene is TRBJ1-2, the V gene TRBV21-1; the table's D call of TRBD1 was not tested on the DNA. TRBV21-1 is listed as a pseudogene. The CDR3 runs 17 residues.

This clonotype appeared many times. The genes are TRBV6-2 or TRBV6-3 and TRBJ2-5, with 8 bases matching TRBD2. The V and J ends lost 6 bases and 4 bases, in that order; junction bases with no gene match: 7. The CDR3 spans 14 residues. The germline gives CDR1 MNHEY, CDR2 SVGEGT. CDR3 DNA sequence: TGTGCCAGCAGCGGTAGCGGGGCCCGAGAGACCCAGTACTTC. Protein product: CASSGSGARETQYF.

In its sample, this clonotype was seen many times. CDR3 protein: CSAPRDRAYNEQFF. For the CDR3, the DNA is TGCAGTGCTCCCCGGGACCGTGCCTACAATGAGCAGTTCTTC. This sequence joins TRBV20-1 and TRBJ2-1; D could derive from TRBD1 or TRBD2 (5 bases each). Germline V lookup: CDR1 DFQATT, CDR2 SNEGSKA (reference sequence). There are 14 residues in the CDR3. The V end was cut by 5 bases, the J end by 2 bases, with 13 bases between.

This clonotype was detected many times. The chain carries TRBV6-5 and TRBJ2-5, with TRBD2 identical over 10 bases. This CDR3 region has 15 residues. CDR1 is MNHEY and CDR2 is SVGAGI in the germline V gene. Trimming took 0 bases from V and 6 from J; bases not matched to a gene: 4. This chain's CDR3 is CASSYSSSGRKTQYF. DNA of the CDR3: TGTGCCAGCAGTTACTCGTCTAGCGGGAGAAAGACCCAGTACTTC.

V and J are TRBV7-3 and TRBJ2-5; D might be TRBD2 (6 bases). CDR1 is SGHTA and CDR2 is FQGTGA in the germline V gene. This CDR3 region has 15 residues. V dropped 5 bases and J dropped 5 bases, with 18 bases sitting between them. The CDR3 DNA reads as TGTGCCAGCAGCATATGGGACTCGGGTTTGGAGACCCAGTACTTC. It specifies CASSIWDSGLETQYF. Full variable domain (rest looked up from reference TRBV7-3 and TRBJ2-5): GAGVSQTPSNKVTEKGKYVELRCDPISGHTALYWYRQSLGQGPEFLIYFQGTGAADDSGLPNDRFFAVRPEGSVSTLKIQRTERGDSAVYLCASSIWDSGLETQYFGPGTRLLVL.

In this sample, this clonotype turned up many times. The chain carries TRBV6-1 and TRBJ2-7; 7 bases agree with TRBD2. This CDR3 spans 14 amino acids. The V and J ends lost 7 bases and 2 bases, in that order; junction bases with no gene match: 8. Germline V gene data show CDR1 as MNHNS and CDR2 as SASEGT. CDR3 protein: CASKRASGAYEQYF. CDR3 nucleotides: TGTGCCAGCAAAAGGGCTAGCGGTGCCTACGAGCAGTACTTC.

This clonotype rates as medium-sized. The rearrangement uses TRBV5-1 and TRBJ2-3; 13 bases align to TRBD2. J gave up 0 bases and V 4 bases, and 8 bases lay outside the gene matches. Germline V gene lookup returns CDR1 SGHRS and CDR2 YFSETQ. The CDR3 runs 18 residues. CDR3 bases: TGCGCCAGCAGCAGGGGACTAGCGGGAACCCATAGCACAGATACGCAGTATTTT. Residues: CASSRGLAGTHSTDTQYF.

This clonotype was found many times. The rearrangement uses TRBV29-1 and TRBJ2-1, with D uncertain. This CDR3 is 13 amino acids long. Trimming left V 1 base short and J 5 bases short, with 9 bases between. Germline-derived CDR1 and CDR2 are SQVTM and ANQGSEA. CDR3 nucleotides: TGCAGCGTTGAAGGGGGTAACAACAATGAGCAGTTCTTC. It yields the protein CSVEGGNNNEQFF.

The genes are TRBV19 and TRBJ2-1, with 7 nucleotides matching TRBD2. The CDR3 runs 15 residues. Germline CDR1 LNHDA, CDR2 SQIVND (reference sequence). V lost 5 bases and J lost 7; bases outside the gene matches: 11. DNA of the CDR3: TGTGCCAGTAGTCCCCTAGCGGCCATTGGGAATGAGCAGTTCTTC. Its translation: CASSPLAAIGNEQFF.